This T cell receptor (beta chain) comes out of a study of T cell responses to AZD1222 COVID-19 vaccine. Background on the study: Researchers grouped second doses given at about 4 or about 12 weeks into one pool.

As to this clone: The antigen is not known.

Assay: immunoSEQ multiplex PCR; the TCRdb copy retains only in-frame clones and omits some. Of 45,000 or so clones listed, approximately 86% are singletons. The germline V gene has CDR1 MNHNY and CDR2 SVGAGI (reference sequence). Trimming removed 6 bases from V and 4 bases from J; junction bases left unmatched: 5. The CDR3 runs to 14 residues. General study points: Of spike-specific TCRs, nearly half reportedly target regions left unmutated in variants. Clonal diversity was possibly underestimated, and white British individuals and females predominated among donors. Only after the peak T cell response were repertoires sampled.

The source is an adult in good health. The chain couples TRBV6-6 to TRBJ1-4, with 7 bases matching TRBD1. This specimen consisted of peripheral blood, obtained on day 0 of AZD1222 vaccination. CDR3 bases: TGTGCCAGCAGATTGGGACAGAATAATGAAAAACTGTTTTTT. It codes for CASRLGQNNEKLFF.